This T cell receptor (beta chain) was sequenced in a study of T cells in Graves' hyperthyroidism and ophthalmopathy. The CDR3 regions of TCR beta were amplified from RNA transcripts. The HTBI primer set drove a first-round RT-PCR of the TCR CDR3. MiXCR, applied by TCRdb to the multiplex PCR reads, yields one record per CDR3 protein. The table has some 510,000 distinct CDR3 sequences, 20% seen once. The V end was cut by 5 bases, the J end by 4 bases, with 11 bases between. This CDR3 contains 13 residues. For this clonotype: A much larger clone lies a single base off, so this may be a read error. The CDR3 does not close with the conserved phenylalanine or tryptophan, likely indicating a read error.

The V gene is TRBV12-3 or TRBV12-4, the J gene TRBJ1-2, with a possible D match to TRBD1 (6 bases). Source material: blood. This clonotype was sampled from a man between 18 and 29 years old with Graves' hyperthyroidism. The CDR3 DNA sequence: TGTGCCAGCAGTGTACAGGGAGGCTATGGCTACACCGTC. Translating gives CASSVQGGYGYTV.